These 13 T cell receptor beta chains were all obtained from the same sample, sequenced in a study of T cells after yellow fever vaccination. TCRdb independently ran MiXCR on the 5' RACE reads; one entry per CDR3 protein. Of 450,000 to 550,000 distinct CDR3 sequences listed, 20% to 25% are singletons. The sequences come from PBMCs, collected roughly 20 days after the first yellow fever vaccination. These receptors were obtained from a man aged 18 to 29 who received the YFV17D yellow fever vaccine.

The rearrangement links TRBV7-9 to TRBJ2-1; the D is unclear. From germline, CDR1 is SEHNR and CDR2 FQNEAQ (reference sequence). The V and J ends lost 5 bases and 12 bases respectively, with 14 bases between them. The CDR3 totals 12 residues. The CDR3 spells CASSLDGPGQFF. In DNA form, the CDR3 reads TGTGCCAGCAGCCTAGATGGACCGGGGCAGTTCTTC. The full variable domain, in which reference TRBV7-9 and TRBJ2-1 provide the parts outside the CDR3, is DTGVSQNPRHKITKRGQNVTFRCDPISEHNRLYWYRQTLGQGPEFLTYFQNEAQLEKSRLLSDRFSAERPKGSFSTLEIQRTEQGDSAMYLCASSLDGPGQFFGPGTRLTVL.

The CDR3 DNA follows: TGTGCCAGCAGCCAACGGGGGGGAGTTTACAATGAGCAGTTCTTC. Amino acids: CASSQRGGVYNEQFF. This rearrangement joins TRBV12-3 or TRBV12-4 to TRBJ2-1; 8 bases fit TRBD2. V was pared by 6 bases and J by 4 bases, with 8 bases of the junction left unmatched. The CDR3 is made up of 15 amino acids.

This clonotype was observed a handful of times. The CDR3, as DNA: TGTGCCAGCAGAACACTAGCGGGGGGTTACAATGAGCAGTTCTTC. Residues: CASRTLAGGYNEQFF. The chain joins TRBV6-1 to TRBJ2-1, with 12 positions matching TRBD2. Germline V gene data show CDR1 as MNHNS and CDR2 as SASEGT. This CDR3 has 15 residues. V lost 6 bases, J lost 4 bases, and 4 bases stayed unmatched.

This chain uses TRBV7-7 with TRBJ2-3, with D perhaps matching TRBD1 (6 bases). The CDR3 sequence is 13 residues long. Germline-derived CDR1 and CDR2 are SSHAT and FNYEAQ (reference sequence). V lost 5 bases, J lost 9 bases, and 15 bases lay in between. CDR3 DNA sequence: TGTGCCAGCAGCCTCCAGGGGACGGGGACGCAGTATTTT. The encoded protein is CASSLQGTGTQYF.

This sequence joins TRBV28 and TRBJ2-4; possible D gene TRBD2, 6 bases. Germline lookup yields CDR1 MDHEN and CDR2 SYDVKM. CDR3 size: 17 residues. Trimming took off 6 bases at V and 3 bases at J, with 21 bases between the two ends. CDR3 nucleotides: TGTGCCAGCAGCCAACGGGGTTGGGGGGTGGACAAAAACATTCAGTACTTC. This translates into CASSQRGWGVDKNIQYF.

This sequence joins TRBV5-5 and TRBJ2-6; D possibly corresponds to TRBD1 (6 bases). The CDR3 is 16 amino acids. Deletions cut 0 bases from V and 0 bases from J, with 7 bases between. The V gene's germline CDR1 is SGHKS and CDR2 YYEKEE (reference sequence). The CDR3 sequence: CASSLEGGSGANVLTF. Written as DNA, the CDR3 is TGTGCCAGCAGCTTGGAAGGGGGCTCTGGGGCCAACGTCCTGACTTTC.

This clonotype has a handful of counts. This sequence joins TRBV29-1 and TRBJ2-1; D possibly corresponds to TRBD1 (5 bases). Trimming pared 5 bases from V and 6 bases from J, leaving 14 bases between. The germline V gene has CDR1 SQVTM and CDR2 ANQGSEA. The length of the CDR3 is 13 residues. CDR3 amino acids: CSVLLTTGNEQFF. As DNA, the CDR3 is TGCAGCGTTCTCCTGACCACAGGCAATGAGCAGTTCTTC.

This clonotype was seen only once. The CDR3 DNA sequence: TGTGCCAGCAAAGCGGGGGGGTACAATGAGCAGTTCTTC. Translation gives CASKAGGYNEQFF. The rearrangement links TRBV28 to TRBJ2-1; 10 nucleotides agree with TRBD2. The ends lost 7 bases at V and 4 bases at J; junction bases unmatched: 1. Germline assignment: CDR1 MDHEN and CDR2 SYDVKM. CDR3 length: 13 amino acids.

The rearrangement links TRBV5-1 to TRBJ2-4, with D unclear. The CDR3 extends over 14 amino acids. V shed 4 bases and J shed 0 bases, with 8 bases lying between them. The germline CDR1 and CDR2 sequences are SGHRS and YFSETQ. For the CDR3, the DNA is TGCGCCAGCAGCCTTGACATAGCCAAAAACATTCAGTACTTC. Translated, it gives CASSLDIAKNIQYF.

The chain uses TRBV5-1 and TRBJ2-5; no definite D call. Trimming took 3 bases from V and 5 from J, leaving 14 bases between them. Germline V gene sequence: CDR1 SGHRS, CDR2 YFSETQ. CDR3 size: 14 residues. CDR3 amino acids: CASSSRAVWETQYF. Here the CDR3 DNA reads TGCGCCAGCAGCTCCCGGGCCGTTTGGGAGACCCAGTACTTC.

The chain joins TRBV12-3 or TRBV12-4 to TRBJ2-1; TRBD2 matches 7 bases. The CDR3 extends over 14 amino acids. Trimming at V came to 6 bases and at J to 6 bases, leaving 8 bases not matched to a gene. CDR3 coding DNA: TGTGCCAGCAGGGATCCAGGGACTATCAATGAGCAGTTCTTC. Translating gives CASRDPGTINEQFF.

This chain connects TRBV20-1 to TRBJ2-2; TRBD2 matches at 8 bases. The CDR3 is 15 amino acids. V shed 3 bases, J shed 0 bases, and the junction held 3 bases outside the gene matches. Germline values: CDR1 DFQATT, CDR2 SNEGSKA (reference sequence). The CDR3 reads CSARRAGANTGELFF. CDR3 DNA sequence: TGCAGTGCTAGGCGAGCGGGAGCGAACACCGGGGAGCTGTTTTTT.

The table lists this clonotype with a few counts. The CDR3 DNA sequence: TGCAGTGCTAGCGAACCGTCATTTACAGATACGCAGTATTTT. Encoded protein: CSASEPSFTDTQYF. The chain couples TRBV20-1 to TRBJ2-3; the D is unclear. V lost 3 bases, J lost 3 bases, and 13 bases lay in between. From germline, CDR1 is DFQATT and CDR2 SNEGSKA (reference sequence). CDR3 length equals 14 residues.